Listed below are T cell receptor beta chains from one sample, sequenced in a study of cytomegalovirus exposure and HLA in healthy donors. Repertoires were generated with immunoSEQ multiplex PCR, while TCRdb's copy carries only in-frame clones and drops some. This sample has approximately 130,000 clones, with roughly 79% found just once. Sequenced material: PBMCs. The source is a man aged 25-45 years in good health and CMV-seronegative. CDR3s leave out the opening cysteine and the closing phenylalanine or tryptophan.

V: TRBV29-1
CDR3: SVEDPLAGEGNEQF

V: TRBV7-6
CDR3: ASSFAGGYGYT

V: TRBV27
CDR3: ASSLQGGRSAGEQF

V: TRBV13
CDR3: ASSYSGTIDEQF

V: TRBV4-2
CDR3: ASSLAGPNNEQF

V: TRBV2
CDR3: ASSTGTVDQPQH

V: TRBV11-2
CDR3: ASSSGSESSYNEQF

V: TRBV30
CDR3: AYGLAVYNEQF

V: TRBV6-6
CDR3: ASSRDFSYQETQY

V: TRBV30
CDR3: AWIAGVADTQY

V: TRBV6-4
CDR3: ASSASGITDTQY

V: TRBV18
CDR3: ASSPPSGGGVGPQH

V: TRBV27
CDR3: ASSPGGFRGAEAF

V: TRBV28
CDR3: ASSQFGTGSYQPQH

V: TRBV7-2
CDR3: ASSFRDTDNEQF

V: TRBV7-3
CDR3: ASSLQGNSPLH

V: TRBV4-3
CDR3: ASSRDIGQPQH

V: TRBV2
CDR3: ASSNNEQF

V: TRBV6-1
CDR3: ASSEQQGASSPLH

V: TRBV18
CDR3: ASSLVGAEQY

V: TRBV7-7
CDR3: ASSLEMTAGNTIY

V: TRBV28
CDR3: ASSPIYLQGNWGQPQH

V: TRBV28
CDR3: ASKRTETNEKLF

V: TRBV10-3
CDR3: ATLGADADTQY

V: TRBV5-4
CDR3: ASSFWTVTDTQY

V: TRBV7-9
CDR3: ASRPRRGDTDTQY

V: TRBV7-2
CDR3: ASSPGIGEQF

V: TRBV18
CDR3: ASSSGTGTKNTEAF

V: TRBV19
CDR3: ASRAGTGLETQY

V: TRBV30
CDR3: AWSTGGAGNTIY

V: TRBV27
CDR3: ASSPGTVRGEKLF

V: TRBV5-1
CDR3: ASSLVALGGGANVLT

V: TRBV9
CDR3: ASSPVAYEQY

V: TRBV4-3
CDR3: ASSQDDLVGSEQY

V: TRBV18
CDR3: ASSLAGTGSYEQY

V: TRBV6-6
CDR3: ASSQSTDTQY

V: TRBV29-1
CDR3: SVTESHEQY